The rows below give T cell receptor beta chains drawn from one sample of a study of technical replicates of blood from a handful of donors. The repertoire was sequenced with immunoSEQ multiplex PCR; TCRdb's copy has only in-frame clones and lacks some. The profile shows about 86,000 clones, 96% of them singletons. The specimen was T cells isolated from PBMCs. These receptors were obtained from a human donor in good health. Each CDR3 is given with its conserved first and last residue. Each record gives: CDR3 protein, CDR3 DNA, V gene, clone size, CDR3 length, D gene, J gene. A D gene is named only where the DNA matches it firmly. Size is stated for part of the rows, as once, few or many counts, or as a class when the clone is expanded.

CASSRTSGSSYNEQFF,TGCGCCAGCAGCAGGACTAGCGGGAGTTCCTACAATGAGCAGTTCTTC,TRBV5-1,NA,16,TRBD2,TRBJ2-1
CASSARSEQFF,TGTGCCTCTAGCGCCAGGTCCGAGCAGTTCTTC,TRBV27,NA,11,NA,TRBJ2-1
CASSYRTAFNQPQHF,TGTGCCAGCAGTTACCGGACAGCCTTCAATCAGCCCCAGCATTTT,TRBV6-6,NA,15,NA,TRBJ1-5
CASSLGGDQPQHF,TGCGCCAGCAGCTTGGGCGGGGATCAGCCCCAGCATTTT,TRBV5-1,NA,13,NA,TRBJ1-5
CASSPSTGGRMEQFF,TGTGCCAGCAGCCCTAGCACAGGGGGAAGGATGGAGCAGTTCTTC,TRBV9,once,15,TRBD1,TRBJ2-1
CASSTSGNIFHEQYF,TGTGCCAGTAGTACCAGCGGGAATATCTTCCACGAGCAGTACTTC,TRBV19,NA,15,TRBD2,TRBJ2-7
CASRDNYEQYF,TGTGCCAGCAGGGACAACTACGAGCAGTACTTC,TRBV2,once,11,NA,TRBJ2-7
CASSAGGWGNEQFF,TGTGCCAGCAGTGCAGGGGGTTGGGGCAATGAGCAGTTCTTC,TRBV6-5,NA,14,TRBD1,TRBJ2-1
CASSFLSNRMNTEAFF,TGTGCCAGCAGCTTCCTAAGTAACAGAATGAACACTGAAGCTTTCTTT,TRBV5-5,NA,16,NA,TRBJ1-1
CAGGGAHHADTQYF,TGTGCAGGTGGGGGGGCGCATCACGCAGATACGCAGTATTTT,TRBV30,NA,14,NA,TRBJ2-3
CASSGGLAGASYEQYF,TGTGCCAGCAGCGGTGGACTAGCGGGAGCCTCATACGAGCAGTACTTC,TRBV9,NA,16,TRBD2,TRBJ2-7
CASSLGGAGELFF,TGTGCCAGCAGCTTAGGAGGGGCCGGGGAGCTGTTTTTT,TRBV7-3,NA,13,NA,TRBJ2-2
CASSIRGGRDTEAFF,TGTGCCAGTAGTATAAGAGGGGGCAGGGATACTGAAGCTTTCTTT,TRBV19,NA,15,TRBD1,TRBJ1-1
CSASLQGEAFF,TGCAGTGCTAGTCTTCAGGGGGAAGCTTTCTTT,TRBV20-1,NA,11,NA,TRBJ1-1
CASSLSGLNEQFF,TGTGCCAGCAGTTTATCTGGGCTAAATGAGCAGTTCTTC,TRBV27,NA,13,NA,TRBJ2-1
CAISEDRDYEQYF,TGTGCCATCAGTGAGGACCGGGACTACGAGCAGTACTTC,TRBV10-3,NA,13,NA,TRBJ2-7
CASRVQGAADTQYF,TGTGCCAGCAGGGTACAGGGGGCTGCAGATACGCAGTATTTT,TRBV27,NA,14,TRBD1,TRBJ2-3
CASSDLVGQGTDTQYF,TGTGCCAGCAGTGACTTAGTGGGTCAGGGCACAGATACGCAGTATTTT,TRBV6-4,NA,16,NA,TRBJ2-3
CASSDPGVRSEQYF,TGTGCCAGCAGTGATCCAGGGGTAAGAAGCGAGCAGTACTTC,TRBV2,NA,14,NA,TRBJ2-7
CASSTGGEQPQHF,TGTGCCAGCAGCACGGGAGGCGAGCAGCCCCAGCATTTT,TRBV21-1,NA,13,NA,TRBJ1-5
CASALQGKQYF,TGTGCCAGTGCTTTACAGGGGAAGCAGTACTTC,TRBV19,NA,11,TRBD1,TRBJ2-7
CASSLRQGYEQYF,TGTGCCAGCAGTCTCCGACAGGGTTACGAGCAGTACTTC,TRBV28,NA,13,TRBD1,TRBJ2-7
CASCTPYNEQFF,TGTGCCAGCTGTACACCTTACAATGAGCAGTTCTTC,TRBV6-1,NA,12,NA,TRBJ2-1
CASSPQGGDEQFF,TGTGCCAGCAGCCCACAGGGGGGAGATGAGCAGTTCTTC,TRBV5-6,NA,13,TRBD1,TRBJ2-1
CASKRGGVLNQPQHF,TGTGCCAGCAAAAGGGGGGGGGTTCTCAATCAGCCCCAGCATTTT,TRBV6-6,NA,15,NA,TRBJ1-5
CASSFGQLNTEAFF,TGTGCCAGCAGCTTTGGACAGCTTAACACTGAAGCTTTCTTT,TRBV11-2,NA,14,NA,TRBJ1-1
CASSTWGEPEQYF,TGTGCCAGCAGCACCTGGGGGGAACCCGAGCAGTACTTC,TRBV11-1,NA,13,NA,TRBJ2-7
CASSVETGGNEAFF,TGTGCCAGCAGCGTAGAAACAGGGGGCAATGAAGCTTTCTTT,TRBV9,NA,14,TRBD1,TRBJ1-1
CSVEEGSGANVLTF,TGCAGCGTTGAGGAGGGCTCTGGGGCCAACGTCCTGACTTTC,TRBV29-1,NA,14,NA,TRBJ2-6
CASSLGGENYEQYF,TGTGCCAGCAGCTTAGGGGGAGAAAACTACGAGCAGTACTTC,TRBV7-9,NA,14,NA,TRBJ2-7
CASSPTGQPSSGNTIYF,TGTGCCAGCTCACCCACCGGACAGCCAAGCTCTGGAAACACCATATATTTT,TRBV18,NA,17,NA,TRBJ1-3
CASSIGRSQGGGETQYF,TGTGCCAGTAGTATCGGGAGATCCCAAGGAGGAGGAGAGACCCAGTACTTC,TRBV19,once,17,NA,TRBJ2-5
CASRRQGEGYTF,TGTGCCAGCAGGCGTCAGGGGGAGGGCTACACCTTC,TRBV28,NA,12,TRBD1,TRBJ1-2
CASSLVVSNEQFF,TGTGCCAGCAGCTTGGTCGTGTCCAATGAGCAGTTCTTC,TRBV5-6,NA,13,NA,TRBJ2-1
CASSVGSGRGGGYTF,TGTGCCAGCAGCGTAGGATCAGGGAGGGGTGGCGGCTACACCTTC,TRBV9,NA,15,NA,TRBJ1-2
CASSVGGIAGTYEQYF,TGTGCCAGCAGCGTAGGTGGGATAGCGGGGACCTACGAGCAGTACTTC,TRBV9,NA,16,TRBD2,TRBJ2-7
CASSLNPAGTTGELFF,TGTGCCAGCAGCTTGAATCCGGCAGGGACAACCGGGGAGCTGTTTTTT,TRBV5-5,NA,16,NA,TRBJ2-2
CASSGSGKAEAFF,TGCGCCAGCAGTGGTTCGGGTAAGGCCGAAGCTTTCTTT,TRBV10-2,NA,13,NA,TRBJ1-1
CASSASRLGREQFF,TGTGCCAGCAGTGCGTCCAGGTTGGGGCGTGAGCAGTTCTTC,TRBV6-5,NA,14,NA,TRBJ2-1
CASSQVLDRGGDYGYTF,TGTGCCAGCAGCCAAGTCCTTGACAGGGGAGGGGACTATGGCTACACCTTC,TRBV4-2,NA,17,TRBD1,TRBJ1-2
CASSLWRVEGTNSNQPQHF,TGTGCCAGCAGTTTATGGAGGGTTGAGGGGACAAACAGCAATCAGCCCCAGCATTTT,TRBV28,NA,19,NA,TRBJ1-5
CASSLQGSGNTIYF,TGTGCCAGCAGCTTACAGGGATCTGGAAACACCATATATTTT,TRBV7-3,few,14,NA,TRBJ1-3
CASSMTGSSGANVLTF,TGTGCCAGTAGTATGACAGGGAGCTCTGGGGCCAACGTCCTGACTTTC,TRBV19,NA,16,TRBD1,TRBJ2-6
CASSQEGEFTGELFF,TGTGCCAGCAGCCAAGAGGGAGAGTTTACCGGGGAGCTGTTTTTT,TRBV4-2,NA,15,NA,TRBJ2-2
CASSPASGRVTDTQYF,TGCGCCAGCAGCCCAGCTAGCGGGAGGGTTACAGATACGCAGTATTTT,TRBV4-3,NA,16,TRBD2,TRBJ2-3
CASSSPGQGEQTEAFF,TGTGCCAGCAGTTCACCGGGACAGGGGGAACAAACTGAAGCTTTCTTT,TRBV28,NA,16,TRBD1,TRBJ1-1
CASSGPETQYF,TGTGCCAGCAGCGGGCCGGAGACCCAGTACTTC,TRBV13,NA,11,NA,TRBJ2-5
CASSVGQRDGRFF,TGTGCCAGCAGCGTAGGGCAGCGGGACGGTCGGTTCTTC,TRBV9,NA,13,TRBD2,TRBJ2-1
CASSSRTSGRLDTQYF,TGTGCCAGCAGTTCCAGGACTAGCGGGAGGTTGGATACGCAGTATTTT,TRBV27,NA,16,TRBD2,TRBJ2-3